This is a list of T cell receptor beta chains from one sample in a study of T cells after yellow fever vaccination. Using its own MiXCR run on the 5' RACE reads, TCRdb lists one record per CDR3 protein. The table has some 350,000 distinct CDR3 sequences, around 4.1% seen once. The sequences come from PBMCs, collected 5 days after the yellow fever booster vaccination. The receptor source for this set is a man between 18 and 29 years old who received the YFV17D yellow fever vaccine. Both conserved end residues are part of each CDR3. A D gene is named only where the DNA matches it firmly. Only some rows state a clone size, as once, few, many or a class for expanded clones.

j_gene	v_gene	abundance	d_gene	CDR3nt	CDR3aa
TRBJ2-5	TRBV2	few	NA	TGTGCCAGCAGTGAAGGGGGGGCCGTAAGGGGCAGCCAAGAGACCCAGTACTTC	CASSEGGAVRGSQETQYF
TRBJ2-3	TRBV15	few	TRBD1	TGTGCCACCAGCCAGGGGGCGCGCACAGATACGCAGTATTTT	CATSQGARTDTQYF
TRBJ1-1	TRBV6-1	few	NA	TGTGCCAGCAGTAAGTACGGGGTGAACACTGAAGCTTTCTTT	CASSKYGVNTEAFF
TRBJ1-1	TRBV20-1	many	NA	TGCAGTGCTAGAAGGGGTCGTGGCACTGAAGCTTTCTTT	CSARRGRGTEAFF
TRBJ2-5	TRBV12-3/TRBV12-4	few	TRBD1	TGTGCCAGCAGTGCTATGGGACAGGGGCGGGAGACCCAGTACTTC	CASSAMGQGRETQYF
TRBJ2-2	TRBV18	many	NA	TGTGCCAGCTCACCACTTGAGGAGCTGTTTTTT	CASSPLEELFF
TRBJ2-1	TRBV18	few	NA	TGTGCCAGCTCACCACTAGCAAGATCCGTCGATGAGCAGTTCTTC	CASSPLARSVDEQFF
TRBJ2-7	TRBV7-2	few	TRBD2	TGTGCCAGCAGCTTTTTAGCGGGGTCGGGCGAGCAGTACTTC	CASSFLAGSGEQYF
TRBJ2-3	TRBV12-5	NA	NA	TGTGCTAGTGGTTTGTCGAGGGAGTTGGCGACAGATACGCAGTATTTT	CASGLSRELATDTQYF
TRBJ2-7	TRBV6-6	NA	NA	TGTGCCACCGGGGCTGACGGTACCTACGAGCAGTACTTC	CATGADGTYEQYF
TRBJ1-5	TRBV7-9	few	NA	TGTGCCAGCAGCCCAGTAAGACAGCCCCAGCATTTT	CASSPVRQPQHF
TRBJ2-1	TRBV29-1	few	TRBD1	TGCAGCGTTGACGGGGTGGGGGGACAGGGTTACAATGAGCAGTTCTTC	CSVDGVGGQGYNEQFF
TRBJ1-1	TRBV15	few	NA	TGTGCCACCCGCACTGAAGCTTTCTTT	CATRTEAFF
TRBJ2-7	TRBV7-6	few	NA	TGTGCCAGCAGCCACCAAGGACACTACGAGCAGTACTTC	CASSHQGHYEQYF
TRBJ2-1	TRBV11-2	NA	TRBD2	TGTGCCAGCGGGTCGGGACTAGCGGGGTACAATGAGCAGTTCTTC	CASGSGLAGYNEQFF
TRBJ2-3	TRBV12-3/TRBV12-4	few	TRBD2	TGTGCCAGCACCTTTAGCGGGGGGGCCGATACGCAGTATTTT	CASTFSGGADTQYF
TRBJ1-2	TRBV10-3	many	NA	TGTGCCATCCGCGTTGGGGGAAGCGGCTACACCTTC	CAIRVGGSGYTF
TRBJ2-5	TRBV11-2	many	TRBD2	TGTGCCAGCAGCCCGGGACTAGCGGGGCTCCTGGGGGAGACCCAGTACTTC	CASSPGLAGLLGETQYF
TRBJ2-3	TRBV19	NA	NA	TGTGCAACTTGCCCGGAGGGCACAGATACGCAGTATTTT	CATCPEGTDTQYF
TRBJ1-1	TRBV25-1	NA	NA	TGTGCCAGCAGCGGTCTGGCCCCCACTGAAGCTTTCTTT	CASSGLAPTEAFF
TRBJ2-6	TRBV4-3	few	NA	TGCGCCAGCAGCCCTTCTAGACACGTCCTGACTTTC	CASSPSRHVLTF
TRBJ1-3	TRBV9	NA	NA	TGTGCCAGCAGCGCCACCGGGACGGTCTCTGGAAACACCATATATTTT	CASSATGTVSGNTIYF
TRBJ2-7	TRBV4-3	NA	NA	TGCGCCAGCAGCCAAGACCCCACGGGCTACGAGCAGTACTTC	CASSQDPTGYEQYF
TRBJ1-1	TRBV27	few	NA	TGTGCCAGCCGGAATCCCTGGGGGACTGAAGCTTTCTTT	CASRNPWGTEAFF
TRBJ2-2	TRBV11-1	few	NA	TGTGCCAGCAGCTTAGGGGCATTTTTCGATGTAGAGGGCTACACCGGGGAGCTGTTTTTT	CASSLGAFFDVEGYTGELFF
TRBJ2-3	TRBV27	few	NA	TGTGCCAGCACCTTCAGGGACGGAGCCATGGATACGCAGTATTTT	CASTFRDGAMDTQYF
TRBJ2-2	TRBV3-1	NA	TRBD2	TGTGCCAGCAGTCGGACTAGCGGGGACACCGGGGAGCTGTTTTTT	CASSRTSGDTGELFF
TRBJ2-7	TRBV21-1	NA	NA	TGTGCCGTGGATGAAACCTACGAGCAGTACTTC	CAVDETYEQYF
TRBJ2-2	TRBV6-2/TRBV6-3	many	TRBD2	TGTGCCAGCAGTCCTGGACTAGCGGGGGAGACCGGGGAGCTGTTTTTT	CASSPGLAGETGELFF
TRBJ2-5	TRBV10-3	NA	NA	TGTGCCATCAGTGAGTCGAGTTGGCGACAAGAGACCCAGTACTTC	CAISESSWRQETQYF
TRBJ2-3	TRBV20-1	many	NA	TGCAGTGCTCCTCTGGAGGACAGCACAGATACGCAGTATTTT	CSAPLEDSTDTQYF
TRBJ1-3	TRBV6-6	few	NA	TGTGCCAGCAGTTACTATGTCGGCAGGGCCGGAAACACCATATATTTT	CASSYYVGRAGNTIYF
TRBJ1-2	TRBV14	few	TRBD1	TGTGCCAGCAGCCAAGAGGCAGGGGGACTCTATGGCTACACCTTC	CASSQEAGGLYGYTF
TRBJ2-2	TRBV7-2	many	NA	TGTGCCAGCAGCCTGAGTTTCGTCACCGGGGAGCTGTTTTTT	CASSLSFVTGELFF
TRBJ1-1	TRBV15	NA	NA	TGTGCCACCAGCAGAGATAACAGGGTGAACACTGAAGCTTTCTTT	CATSRDNRVNTEAFF
TRBJ1-1	TRBV15	few	NA	TGTGCCACCAGCGCCTACAGGGTGGAGGCTTTCTTT	CATSAYRVEAFF
TRBJ2-2	TRBV7-9	many	NA	TGTGCCAGCAGCTTAGCCAGGACTCGGAACACCGGGGAGCTGTTTTTT	CASSLARTRNTGELFF
TRBJ1-4	TRBV21-1	many	NA	TGTGCCAGCAGCAAAAGGCAGGGGGTCGATGAAAAACTGTTTTTT	CASSKRQGVDEKLFF
TRBJ1-1	TRBV19	few	NA	TGTGCCAGTAGTACACAACCGGGCCTTGAAGCTTTCTTT	CASSTQPGLEAFF
TRBJ1-3	TRBV4-1	few	TRBD1	TGCGCCAGCAGCACGGACAGGTCCCCAGGAAACACCATATATTTT	CASSTDRSPGNTIYF
TRBJ2-1	TRBV5-1	many	NA	TGCGCCAGCAGCCTTTGGGGCGCAAGCTCCTACAATGAGCAGTTCTTC	CASSLWGASSYNEQFF
TRBJ2-3	TRBV5-1	NA	TRBD2	TGCGCCAGCAGCTTGATTACTAGCGGGGTGGATACGCAGTATTTT	CASSLITSGVDTQYF
TRBJ2-3	TRBV5-1	NA	NA	TGCGCCAGCAGCTTGGATCCGCGGGGCACGGGGACAGATACGCAGTATTTT	CASSLDPRGTGTDTQYF
TRBJ2-1	TRBV5-6	many	NA	TGTGCCAGCAGCTTGGCCAAGGGATCCACCTACAATGAGCAGTTCTTC	CASSLAKGSTYNEQFF